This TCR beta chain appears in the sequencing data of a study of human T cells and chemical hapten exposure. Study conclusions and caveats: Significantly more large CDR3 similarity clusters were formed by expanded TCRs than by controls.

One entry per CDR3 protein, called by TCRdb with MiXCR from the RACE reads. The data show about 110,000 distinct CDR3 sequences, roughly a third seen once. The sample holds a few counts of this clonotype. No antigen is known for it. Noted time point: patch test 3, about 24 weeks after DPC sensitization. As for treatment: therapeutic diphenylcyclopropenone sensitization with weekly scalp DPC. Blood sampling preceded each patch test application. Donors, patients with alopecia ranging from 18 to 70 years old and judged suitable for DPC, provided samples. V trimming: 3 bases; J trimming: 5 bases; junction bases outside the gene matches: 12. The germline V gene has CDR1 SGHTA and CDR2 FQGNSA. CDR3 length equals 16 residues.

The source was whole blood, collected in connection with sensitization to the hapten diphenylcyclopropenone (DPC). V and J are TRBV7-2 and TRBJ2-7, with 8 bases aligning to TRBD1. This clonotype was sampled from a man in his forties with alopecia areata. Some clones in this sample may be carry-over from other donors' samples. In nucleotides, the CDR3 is TGTGCCAGCAGCTTGTATAGGACAGGGAGTTTCAACGAGCAGTACTTC. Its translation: CASSLYRTGSFNEQYF. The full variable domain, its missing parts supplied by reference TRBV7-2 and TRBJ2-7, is GAGVSQSPSNKVTEKGKDVELRCDPISGHTALYWYRQSLGQGLEFLIYFQGNSAPDKSGLPSDRFSAERTGGSVSTLTIQRTQQEDSAVYLCASSLYRTGSFNEQYFGPGTRLTVT.